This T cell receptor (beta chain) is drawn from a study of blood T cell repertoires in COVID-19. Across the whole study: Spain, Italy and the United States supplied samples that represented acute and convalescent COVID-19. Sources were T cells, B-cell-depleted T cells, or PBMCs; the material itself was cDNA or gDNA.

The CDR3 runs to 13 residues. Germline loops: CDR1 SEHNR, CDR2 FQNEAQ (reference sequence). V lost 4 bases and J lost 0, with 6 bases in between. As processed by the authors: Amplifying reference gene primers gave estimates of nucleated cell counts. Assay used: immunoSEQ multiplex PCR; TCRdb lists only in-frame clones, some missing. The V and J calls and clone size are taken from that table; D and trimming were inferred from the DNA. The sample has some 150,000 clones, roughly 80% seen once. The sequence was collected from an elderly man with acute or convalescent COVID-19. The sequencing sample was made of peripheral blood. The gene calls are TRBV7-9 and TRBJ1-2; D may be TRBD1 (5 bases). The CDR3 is CASSSTANYGYTF. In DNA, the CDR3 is TGTGCCAGCAGCTCGACAGCTAACTATGGCTACACCTTC.